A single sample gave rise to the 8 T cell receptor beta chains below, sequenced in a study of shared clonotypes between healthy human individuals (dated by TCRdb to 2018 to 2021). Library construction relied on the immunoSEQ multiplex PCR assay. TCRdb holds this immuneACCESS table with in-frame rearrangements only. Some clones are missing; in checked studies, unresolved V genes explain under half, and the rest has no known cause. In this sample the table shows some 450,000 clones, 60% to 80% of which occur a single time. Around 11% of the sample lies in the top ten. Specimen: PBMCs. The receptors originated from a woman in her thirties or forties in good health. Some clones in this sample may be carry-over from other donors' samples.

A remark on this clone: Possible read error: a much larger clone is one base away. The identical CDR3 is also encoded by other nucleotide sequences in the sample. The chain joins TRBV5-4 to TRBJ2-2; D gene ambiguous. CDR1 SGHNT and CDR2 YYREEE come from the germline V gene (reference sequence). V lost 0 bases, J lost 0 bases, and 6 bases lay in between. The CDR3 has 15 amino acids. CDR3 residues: CASSLGLPNTGELFF. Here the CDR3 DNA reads TGTGCCAGCAGCTTGGGCCTACCGAACACCGGGGAGCTGTTTTTT. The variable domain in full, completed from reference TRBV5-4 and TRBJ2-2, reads ETGVTQSPTHLIKTRGQQVTLRCSSQSGHNTVSWYQQALGQGPQFIFQYYREEENGRGNFPPRFSGLQFPNYSSELNVNALELDDSALYLCASSLGLPNTGELFFGEGSRLTVL.

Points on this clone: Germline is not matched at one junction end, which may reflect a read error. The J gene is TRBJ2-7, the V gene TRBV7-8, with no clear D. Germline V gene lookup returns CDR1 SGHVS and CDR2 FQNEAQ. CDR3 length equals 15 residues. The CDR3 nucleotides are TGTGCCAGCAGTTTCCTCCGCTACTCACCGCACGAGCGGTACTTC. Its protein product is CASSFLRYSPHERYF.

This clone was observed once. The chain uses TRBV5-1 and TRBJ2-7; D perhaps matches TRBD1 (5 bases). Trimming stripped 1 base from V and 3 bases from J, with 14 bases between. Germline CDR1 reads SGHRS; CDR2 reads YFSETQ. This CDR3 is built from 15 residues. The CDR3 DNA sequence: TGCGCCAGCAGCTTGTCGTGGGGCGCGAACTACGAGCAGTACTTC. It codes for CASSLSWGANYEQYF. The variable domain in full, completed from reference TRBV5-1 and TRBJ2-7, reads KAGVTQTPRYLIKTRGQQVTLSCSPISGHRSVSWYQQTPGQGLQFLFEYFSETQRNKGNFPGRFSGRQFSNSRSEMNVSTLELGDSALYLCASSLSWGANYEQYFGPGTRLTVT.

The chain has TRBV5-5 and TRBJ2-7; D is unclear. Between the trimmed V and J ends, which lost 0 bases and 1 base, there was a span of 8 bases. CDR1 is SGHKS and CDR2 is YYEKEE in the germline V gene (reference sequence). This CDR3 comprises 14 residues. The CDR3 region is CASSLGMGSYEQYF. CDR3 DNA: TGTGCCAGCAGCTTGGGGATGGGATCCTACGAGCAGTACTTC.

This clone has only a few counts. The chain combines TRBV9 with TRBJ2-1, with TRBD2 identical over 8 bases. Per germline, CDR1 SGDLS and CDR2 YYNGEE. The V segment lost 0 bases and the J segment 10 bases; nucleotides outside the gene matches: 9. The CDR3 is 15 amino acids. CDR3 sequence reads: CASSVEVSGVGEQFF. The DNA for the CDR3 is TGTGCCAGCAGCGTAGAGGTTAGCGGGGTGGGCGAGCAGTTCTTC.

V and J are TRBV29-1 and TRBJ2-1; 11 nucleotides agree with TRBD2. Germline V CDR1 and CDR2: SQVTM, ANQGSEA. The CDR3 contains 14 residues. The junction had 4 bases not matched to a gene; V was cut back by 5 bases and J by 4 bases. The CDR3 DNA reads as TGCAGCGTTATGACTAGCGGGGCGTACAATGAGCAGTTCTTC. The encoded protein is CSVMTSGAYNEQFF.

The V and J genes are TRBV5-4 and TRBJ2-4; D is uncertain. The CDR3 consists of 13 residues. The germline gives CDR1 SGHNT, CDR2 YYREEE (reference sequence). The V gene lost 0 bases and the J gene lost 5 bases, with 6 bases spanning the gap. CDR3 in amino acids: CASSLGGENIQYF. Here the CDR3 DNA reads TGTGCCAGCAGCTTGGGTGGGGAAAACATTCAGTACTTC.

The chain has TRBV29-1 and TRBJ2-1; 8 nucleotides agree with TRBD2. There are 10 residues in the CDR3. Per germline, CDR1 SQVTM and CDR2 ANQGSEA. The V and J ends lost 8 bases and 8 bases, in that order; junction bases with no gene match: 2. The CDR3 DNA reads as TGCAGCTCCGGGGGGGATGAGCAGTTCTTC. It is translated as CSSGGDEQFF.